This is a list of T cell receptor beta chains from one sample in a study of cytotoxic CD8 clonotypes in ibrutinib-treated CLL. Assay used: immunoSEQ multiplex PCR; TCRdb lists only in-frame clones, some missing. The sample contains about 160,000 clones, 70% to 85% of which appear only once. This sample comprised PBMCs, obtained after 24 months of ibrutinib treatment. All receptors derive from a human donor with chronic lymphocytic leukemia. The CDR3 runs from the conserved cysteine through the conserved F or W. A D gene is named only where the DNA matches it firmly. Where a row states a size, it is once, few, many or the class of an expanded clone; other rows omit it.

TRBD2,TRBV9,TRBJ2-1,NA,CASSAALRDYKFF,TGTGCCAGCAGCGCGGCACTCCGGGACTATAAGTTCTTC
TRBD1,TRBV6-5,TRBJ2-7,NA,CASSGRDRGSYEQYF,TGTGCCAGCAGTGGCCGGGACAGGGGCTCCTACGAGCAGTACTTC
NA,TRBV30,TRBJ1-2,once,CAWMRRDPKWYGYTF,TGTGCCTGGATGAGGAGGGACCCCAAATGGTATGGCTACACCTTC
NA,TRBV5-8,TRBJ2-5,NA,CASNRRIEETQYF,TGTGCCAGCAACCGGAGGATAGAAGAGACCCAGTACTTC
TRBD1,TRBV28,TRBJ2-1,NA,CASRAVGTGNNEQFF,TGTGCCAGCAGAGCCGTGGGGACAGGTAACAATGAGCAGTTCTTC
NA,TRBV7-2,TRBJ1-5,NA,CASSLARDSNQPQHF,TGTGCCAGCAGCTTAGCTAGGGATAGCAATCAGCCCCAGCATTTT
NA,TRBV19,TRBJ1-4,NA,CASSETHLNEKLFF,TGTGCCAGTAGTGAGACACATTTAAATGAAAAACTGTTTTTT
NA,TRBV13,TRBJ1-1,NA,CASSLVVGPMNTEAFF,TGTGCCAGCAGCTTAGTGGTGGGACCGATGAACACTGAAGCTTTCTTT
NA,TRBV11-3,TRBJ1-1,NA,CASSLQMNTEAFF,TGTGCCAGCAGCTTACAGATGAACACTGAAGCTTTCTTT
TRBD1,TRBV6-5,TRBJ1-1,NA,CASSQQTGGTTEAFF,TGTGCCAGCAGTCAGCAAACAGGGGGAACCACTGAAGCTTTCTTT
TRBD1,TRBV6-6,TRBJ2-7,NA,CASRVGTGALEQYF,TGTGCCAGCCGGGTCGGGACAGGGGCCCTCGAGCAGTACTTC
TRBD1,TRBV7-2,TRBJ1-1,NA,CASSFYRGTEAFF,TGTGCCAGCAGCTTCTACAGGGGAACTGAAGCTTTCTTT
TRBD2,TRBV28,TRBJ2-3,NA,CASSLAGSSTDTQYF,TGTGCCAGCAGTCTAGCGGGGTCATCCACAGATACGCAGTATTTT
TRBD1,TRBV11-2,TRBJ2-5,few,CASSLAGGSEETQYF,TGTGCCAGCAGCTTAGCAGGGGGCAGCGAAGAGACCCAGTACTTC
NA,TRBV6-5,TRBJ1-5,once,CASSYAGYSNQPQHF,TGTGCCAGCAGTTATGCAGGGTATAGCAATCAGCCCCAGCATTTT
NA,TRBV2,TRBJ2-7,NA,CASSGRSGPYEQYF,TGTGCCAGCAGTGGAAGGTCAGGGCCCTACGAGCAGTACTTC
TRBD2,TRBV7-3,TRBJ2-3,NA,CASSLSAGGSGSTDTQYF,TGTGCCAGCAGCTTAAGCGCGGGTGGTAGCGGGAGCACAGATACGCAGTATTTT
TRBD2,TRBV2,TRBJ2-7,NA,CASSGLAGGDEQYF,TGTGCCAGCAGCGGACTAGCGGGAGGAGACGAGCAGTACTTC
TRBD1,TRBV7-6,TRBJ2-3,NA,CASSSDRRSTDTQYF,TGTGCCAGCAGCTCGGACAGGAGGAGCACAGATACGCAGTATTTT
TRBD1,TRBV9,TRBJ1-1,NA,CASSPGQGWTEAFF,TGTGCCAGCAGCCCGGGACAGGGGTGGACTGAAGCTTTCTTT
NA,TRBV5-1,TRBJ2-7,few,CASSLVAGANEQYF,TGCGCCAGCAGCTTGGTCGCAGGGGCTAACGAGCAGTACTTC
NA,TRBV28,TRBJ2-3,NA,CASRTTPSPSTDTQYF,TGTGCCAGCAGGACGACCCCTTCCCCTAGCACAGATACGCAGTATTTT
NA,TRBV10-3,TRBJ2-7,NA,CAISDGELSSYEQYF,TGTGCCATCAGTGATGGCGAACTATCCTCCTACGAGCAGTACTTC
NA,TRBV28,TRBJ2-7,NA,CASYGGLSYEQYF,TGTGCCAGCTACGGGGGTCTCTCCTACGAGCAGTACTTC
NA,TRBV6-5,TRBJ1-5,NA,CASRGPGNQPQHF,TGTGCCAGCAGGGGACCGGGCAATCAGCCCCAGCATTTT
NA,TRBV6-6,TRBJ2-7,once,CASSYSGGSGEQYF,TGTGCCAGCAGTTACTCTGGCGGGTCAGGGGAGCAGTACTTC
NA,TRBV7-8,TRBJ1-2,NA,CASSLAAGTNYGYTF,TGTGCCAGCAGCTTAGCGGCAGGGACCAACTATGGCTACACCTTC
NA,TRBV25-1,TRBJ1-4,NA,CASSELQGNEKLFF,TGTGCCAGCAGTGAACTACAGGGTAATGAAAAACTGTTTTTT
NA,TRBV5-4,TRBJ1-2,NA,CASSLVSGTYGYTF,TGTGCCAGCAGCTTGGTTTCTGGGACCTATGGCTACACCTTC
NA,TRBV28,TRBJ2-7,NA,CASSPWDRQVGEQYF,TGTGCCAGCAGTCCCTGGGACCGCCAAGTGGGCGAGCAGTACTTC
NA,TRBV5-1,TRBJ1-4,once,CASSWGQAGTNEKLFF,TGCGCCAGCAGCTGGGGTCAGGCGGGAACTAATGAAAAACTGTTTTTT
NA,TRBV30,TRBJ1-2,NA,CAGQWAGHYYGYTF,TGTGCCGGACAATGGGCAGGGCACTACTATGGCTACACCTTC
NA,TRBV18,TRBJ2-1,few,CASSPPGGYGVDEQFF,TGTGCCAGCTCACCACCCGGAGGGTACGGGGTCGATGAGCAGTTCTTC
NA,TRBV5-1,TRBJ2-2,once,CASSSLLGNTGELFF,TGCGCCAGCAGCTCCTTGCTGGGGAACACCGGGGAGCTGTTTTTT
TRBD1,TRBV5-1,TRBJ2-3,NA,CASSLGQGLDTQYF,TGCGCCAGCAGCTTAGGACAGGGATTAGATACGCAGTATTTT
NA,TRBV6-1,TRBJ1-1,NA,CASSDALNTEAFF,TGTGCCAGCAGTGACGCACTGAACACTGAAGCTTTCTTT
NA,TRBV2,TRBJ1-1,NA,CASSGHTEAFF,TGTGCCAGCAGTGGGCACACTGAAGCTTTCTTT
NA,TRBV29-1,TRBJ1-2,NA,CSVPRDGHYGYTF,TGCAGCGTGCCCCGGGACGGACACTATGGCTACACCTTC
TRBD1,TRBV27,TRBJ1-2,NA,CASTSIGTDFYGYTF,TGTGCCAGCACCTCTATCGGGACAGATTTCTATGGCTACACCTTC
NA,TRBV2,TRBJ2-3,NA,CASSEDGSADTQYF,TGTGCCAGCAGTGAAGACGGGAGCGCAGATACGCAGTATTTT
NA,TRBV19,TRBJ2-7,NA,CASRRQPMPPYEQYF,TGTGCCAGTAGACGACAGCCCATGCCTCCCTACGAGCAGTACTTC
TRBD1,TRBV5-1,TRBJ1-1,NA,CPSSLGQIVSEAFF,TGCCCCAGCAGCTTGGGACAGATTGTATCTGAAGCTTTCTTT
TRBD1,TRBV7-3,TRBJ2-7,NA,CASSSGQGAEIF,TGTGCCAGCAGCTCCGGACAGGGGGCTGAGATCTTC
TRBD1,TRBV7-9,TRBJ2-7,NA,CASRRLGGTGGPYEQYF,TGTGCCAGCAGACGACTTGGGGGGACAGGGGGACCCTACGAGCAGTACTTC
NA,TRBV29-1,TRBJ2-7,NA,CSVDRGYEQYF,TGCAGCGTTGATCGTGGCTACGAGCAGTACTTC